Below, one T cell receptor beta chain is given with its context. These data are taken from a study of shared clonotypes between healthy human individuals. Measured with immunoSEQ multiplex PCR; TCRdb has only the in-frame clones, and not every one. The sample holds 1,400,000 or so clones, approximately 98.5% seen once. Germline loops: CDR1 GTSNPN, CDR2 SVGIG (reference sequence). The CDR3 totals 12 residues. J was trimmed by 6 bases and V by 8 bases; bases with no gene match: 2. The chain is built from TRBV30 and TRBJ2-3; TRBD2 matches at 13 bases. The sequencing sample was made of naive CD4+ T cells sorted from blood. The subset denotes: CD45RA+ positively selected. This clonotype was obtained from a man younger than 40 in good health. This CDR3 is CARTSGSDTQYF. The CDR3 DNA sequence: TGTGCCCGGACTAGCGGGAGTGATACGCAGTATTTT.